Below are 19 T cell receptor beta chains sequenced from a single sample in a study of shared clonotypes between healthy human individuals. Only in-frame clones appear in the TCRdb table, and some are missing; sequencing was by immunoSEQ multiplex PCR. The table includes roughly 2,500,000 clones, over 85% detected once. The material sequenced was naive CD4+ T cells from PBMCs. Subset in this sample: CD45RA+ positively selected. Receptors originate from a young man in good health. Some clones in this sample may be carry-over from other donors' samples.

This clone showed up just a few times. The chain joins TRBV7-9 to TRBJ2-2; D gene uncertain. Per the germline V gene, CDR1 is SEHNR and CDR2 is FQNEAQ (reference sequence). This CDR3 region has 11 residues. With 5 bases removed from V and 12 bases from J, the gap between germline ends came to 10 bases. CDR3 nucleotide sequence: TGTGCCAGCAGCCGCACTGCCAAGCTGTTTTTT. It translates to CASSRTAKLFF.

The gene calls are TRBV14 and TRBJ1-4; possible D gene TRBD1, 5 bases. V lost 2 bases and J lost 8, with 21 bases in between. From germline, CDR1 is SGHDN and CDR2 FVKESK. This CDR3 contains 17 residues. The CDR3 DNA follows: TGTGCCAGCAGCCAAAAAGAACCGGGACGCGCGAGAGAAAAACTGTTTTTT. The encoded protein is CASSQKEPGRAREKLFF.

J is TRBJ2-7 and V is TRBV18; 8 bases match TRBD1. Unmatched junction bases numbered 8, after V lost 4 bases and J lost 6 bases. From germline, CDR1 is KGHSH and CDR2 LQKENI. The CDR3 has 14 amino acids. This chain's CDR3 is CASSQGQGGLEQYF. The CDR3, as DNA: TGTGCCAGCTCACAAGGACAGGGCGGGCTCGAGCAGTACTTC.

The chain employs TRBV11-1 and TRBJ1-2; 7 bases agree with TRBD1. Germline CDR1 is SGHAT and CDR2 is FQDESV (reference sequence). The trim removed 4 bases at V and 4 bases at J, leaving 3 bases unmatched. The CDR3 spans 13 residues. The CDR3, as DNA: TGTGCCAGCAGCTCACAGGGGCCCTATGGCTACACCTTC. This sequence encodes CASSSQGPYGYTF.

V usage is TRBV5-1 and J usage is TRBJ1-4, with D possibly being TRBD1 (5 bases). This CDR3 spans 23 amino acids. Germline V CDR1 and CDR2: SGHRS, YFSETQ. V dropped 1 base and J dropped 2 bases, with 33 bases sitting between them. This CDR3 is CASSLIYGQLRMLPYATNEKLFF. Written as DNA, the CDR3 is TGCGCCAGCAGCTTGATCTATGGACAACTTAGAATGCTGCCCTATGCGACTAATGAAAAACTGTTTTTT.

V is TRBV19 and J is TRBJ1-6; possibly TRBD1 for D (5 bases). Trimming took off 7 bases at V and 7 bases at J, with 20 bases between the two ends. The CDR3 is 16 residues long. Germline assignment: CDR1 LNHDA and CDR2 SQIVND (reference sequence). The CDR3 sequence: CASKVRGPQMNSPLHF. CDR3 nucleotides: TGTGCCAGTAAGGTGAGGGGACCACAAATGAATTCACCCCTCCACTTT.

This chain links TRBV2 with TRBJ2-7; D gene unclear. CDR3 length equals 12 residues. Trimming took 5 bases from V and 1 from J, leaving 6 bases between them. Germline V gene lookup returns CDR1 SNHLY and CDR2 FYNNEI. The CDR3 protein is CASSPESYEQYF. Written as DNA, the CDR3 is TGTGCCAGCAGTCCTGAGTCCTACGAGCAGTACTTC.

The chain combines TRBV29-1 with TRBJ2-3; 8 nucleotides line up with TRBD1. Trimming took 6 bases from V and 5 from J; bases not matched to a gene: 16. Germline lookup yields CDR1 SQVTM and CDR2 ANQGSEA. The CDR3 is made up of 16 amino acids. The CDR3 nucleotides read TGCAGCGTCGTCTCCAGGGGGCTCGCAGACGGAGATACGCAGTATTTT. Translating gives CSVVSRGLADGDTQYF.

The genes are TRBV5-1 and TRBJ1-1; 12 bases fit TRBD1. CDR3 length: 20 residues. Germline lookup yields CDR1 SGHRS and CDR2 YFSETQ. Unmatched junction bases numbered 20, after V lost 4 bases and J lost 4 bases. For the CDR3, the DNA is TGCGCCAGCAGCCTGCTACCGGGACAGGGGGCGGGAATTTTCGGCACTGAAGCTTTCTTT. Residues: CASSLLPGQGAGIFGTEAFF.

CDR3 nucleotides: TGTGCCAGCAGCCAAGATAGTCGAAATGAAAAACTGTTTTTT. Protein product: CASSQDSRNEKLFF. This chain joins TRBV4-2 and TRBJ1-4; D not resolved. The CDR3 covers 14 residues. Trimming pared 0 bases from V and 5 bases from J, leaving 7 bases between. Germline-derived CDR1 and CDR2 are LGHNA and YNFKEQ.

Concerning this clone: This sample includes further DNA sequences coding for the same CDR3. The chain joins TRBV30 to TRBJ2-5; TRBD2 matches 15 bases. The germline CDR1 and CDR2 sequences are GTSNPN and SVGIG (reference sequence). This CDR3 region has 16 residues. Trimming removed 3 bases from V and 2 bases from J; junction bases left unmatched: 4. CDR3 residues: CAWSLGLAGGQETQYF. CDR3 nucleotide sequence: TGTGCCTGGAGCCTCGGACTAGCGGGGGGGCAAGAGACCCAGTACTTC.

The chain combines TRBV7-2 with TRBJ2-3; no definite D call. This CDR3 comprises 15 residues. Germline assignment: CDR1 SGHTA and CDR2 FQGNSA. The germline V and J ends were trimmed by 1 base and 1 base, with 9 bases remaining between them. DNA for the CDR3: TGTGCCAGCAGCTTAGGGCTCCCAGGCACAGATACGCAGTATTTT. It codes for CASSLGLPGTDTQYF. The full variable domain, rest sourced from reference TRBV7-2 and TRBJ2-3, is GAGVSQSPSNKVTEKGKDVELRCDPISGHTALYWYRQSLGQGLEFLIYFQGNSAPDKSGLPSDRFSAERTGGSVSTLTIQRTQQEDSAVYLCASSLGLPGTDTQYFGPGTRLTVL.

The gene calls are TRBV2 and TRBJ1-5; no firm D call. The CDR3 loop spans 16 amino acids. Germline V CDR1 and CDR2: SNHLY, FYNNEI. Trimming stripped 4 bases from V and 1 base from J, with 14 bases between. The CDR3 DNA reads TGTGCCAGCAGTGTTGAAGGGCGGGGAAGCAATCAGCCCCAGCATTTT. Translating it yields CASSVEGRGSNQPQHF.

The rearrangement links TRBV30 to TRBJ1-6, with no clear D. CDR1 and CDR2 (germline): GTSNPN, SVGIG (reference sequence). This CDR3 has 15 residues. V lost 0 bases, J lost 2 bases, and 8 bases lay in between. The CDR3 loop reads CAWSVVGTYNSPLHF. The CDR3 DNA is TGTGCCTGGAGTGTAGTTGGCACCTATAATTCACCCCTCCACTTT.

The J gene is TRBJ2-2, the V gene TRBV6-6; perhaps TRBD1 as D (6 bases). V lost 8 bases to trimming and J lost 5 bases, with 15 bases between them. Germline assignment: CDR1 MNHNY and CDR2 SVGAGI (reference sequence). The CDR3 has 14 residues. DNA for the CDR3: TGTGCCAGCGGGGGACAAACCTGGACCGGGGAGCTGTTTTTT. Translating it yields CASGGQTWTGELFF.

The V gene is TRBV6-1, the J gene TRBJ1-2, with 8 bases fitting TRBD1. CDR1 is MNHNS and CDR2 is SASEGT in the germline V gene. This CDR3 has 15 residues. Germline trimming cut 5 bases from V and 4 bases from J; bases unmatched to any gene: 9. In DNA, the CDR3 is TGTGCCAGCAGTCCGACAGGGGACCCGCTCTATGGCTACACCTTC. Its translation: CASSPTGDPLYGYTF.

This clone was seen once. V and J are TRBV5-5 and TRBJ2-7; either TRBD1 or TRBD2 may supply D (5 bases each). Trimming took 0 bases from V and 4 from J, leaving 14 bases between them. Germline loops: CDR1 SGHKS, CDR2 YYEKEE (reference sequence). The CDR3 sequence is 15 residues long. The CDR3 sequence is CASSLASSGAYEQYF. The CDR3 DNA follows: TGTGCCAGCAGCTTGGCTAGCTCTGGGGCTTACGAGCAGTACTTC.

In its sample, this clone was seen once. The rearrangement links TRBV7-2 to TRBJ1-2; TRBD1 matches 8 bases. From germline, CDR1 is SGHTA and CDR2 FQGNSA. The trim removed 11 bases at V and 0 bases at J, leaving 5 bases unmatched. The CDR3 contains 13 residues. The CDR3 DNA sequence: TGTGCCGTTCAGGGGGCGCCTAACTATGGCTACACCTTC. Translated: CAVQGAPNYGYTF.

The chain combines TRBV4-1 with TRBJ2-5; TRBD2 matches 8 bases. The length of the CDR3 is 15 residues. After removal of 1 base from V and 1 base from J, the junction contained 2 bases not matched to a gene. The germline gives CDR1 MGHRA, CDR2 YSYEKL. The CDR3 nucleotides are TGCGCCAGCAGCCAAGCGGGAGGGGGCCAAGAGACCCAGTACTTC. Its translation: CASSQAGGGQETQYF.